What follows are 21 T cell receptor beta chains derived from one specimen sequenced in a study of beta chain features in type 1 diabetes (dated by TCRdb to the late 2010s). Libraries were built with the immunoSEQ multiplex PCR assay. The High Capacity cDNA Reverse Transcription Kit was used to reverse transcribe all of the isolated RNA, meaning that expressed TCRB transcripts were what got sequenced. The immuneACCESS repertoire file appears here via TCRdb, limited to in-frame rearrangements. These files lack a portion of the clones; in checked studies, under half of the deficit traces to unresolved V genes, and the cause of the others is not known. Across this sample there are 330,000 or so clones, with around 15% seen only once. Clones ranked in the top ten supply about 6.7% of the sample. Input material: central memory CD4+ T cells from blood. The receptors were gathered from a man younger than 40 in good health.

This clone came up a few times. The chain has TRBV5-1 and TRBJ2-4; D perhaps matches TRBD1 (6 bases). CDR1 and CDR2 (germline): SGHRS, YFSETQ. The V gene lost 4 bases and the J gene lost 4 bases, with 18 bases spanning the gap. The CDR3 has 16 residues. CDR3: CASSPFLGTGKNIQYF. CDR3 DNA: TGCGCCAGCAGCCCCTTCCTCGGCACAGGGAAAAACATTCAGTACTTC.

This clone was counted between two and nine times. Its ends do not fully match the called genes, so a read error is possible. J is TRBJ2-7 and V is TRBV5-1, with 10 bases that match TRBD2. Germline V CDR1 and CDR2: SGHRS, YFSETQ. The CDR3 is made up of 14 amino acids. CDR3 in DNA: TGTGCCAGCAGCCTCCTAGCGGGGGATACCGAGCAGTACTTC. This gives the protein CASSLLAGDTEQYF.

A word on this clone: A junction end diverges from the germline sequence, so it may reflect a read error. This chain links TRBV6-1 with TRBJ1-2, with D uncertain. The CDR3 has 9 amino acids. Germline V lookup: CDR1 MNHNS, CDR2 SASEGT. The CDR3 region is CASSESLKF. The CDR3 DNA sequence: TGTGCCAGCAGTGAAAGTTTGAAGTTC.

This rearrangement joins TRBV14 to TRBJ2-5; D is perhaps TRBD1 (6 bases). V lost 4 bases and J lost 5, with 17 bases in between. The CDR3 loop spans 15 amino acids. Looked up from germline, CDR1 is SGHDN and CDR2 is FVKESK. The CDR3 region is CASSPTLQGWETQYF. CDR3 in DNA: TGTGCCAGCAGCCCCACCTTACAGGGTTGGGAGACCCAGTACTTC.

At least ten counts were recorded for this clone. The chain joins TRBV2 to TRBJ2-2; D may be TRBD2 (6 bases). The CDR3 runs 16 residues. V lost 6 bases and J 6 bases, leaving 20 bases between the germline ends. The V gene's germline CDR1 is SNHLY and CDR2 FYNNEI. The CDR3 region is CASSAGRNGKSGELFF. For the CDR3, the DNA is TGTGCCAGCAGCGCGGGACGAAATGGGAAGTCCGGGGAGCTGTTTTTT.

CDR3 sequence: CASSRGTGLYGYTF. In DNA, the CDR3 is TGCGCCAGCAGTCGGGGGACAGGTCTCTATGGCTACACCTTC. The chain has TRBV4-3 and TRBJ1-2, with 8 bases lining up with TRBD1. Germline assignment: CDR1 LGHNA and CDR2 YSLEER. The CDR3 totals 14 residues. The J segment lost 4 bases and the V segment lost 6 bases, leaving 7 bases of the junction unmatched.

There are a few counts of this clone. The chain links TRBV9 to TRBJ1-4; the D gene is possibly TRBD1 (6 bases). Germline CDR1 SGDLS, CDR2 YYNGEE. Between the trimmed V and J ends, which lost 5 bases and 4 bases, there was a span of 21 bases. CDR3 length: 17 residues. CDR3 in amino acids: CASSRSGGGLGNEKLFF. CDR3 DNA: TGTGCCAGCAGTCGCTCCGGAGGGGGGTTGGGTAATGAAAAACTGTTTTTT.

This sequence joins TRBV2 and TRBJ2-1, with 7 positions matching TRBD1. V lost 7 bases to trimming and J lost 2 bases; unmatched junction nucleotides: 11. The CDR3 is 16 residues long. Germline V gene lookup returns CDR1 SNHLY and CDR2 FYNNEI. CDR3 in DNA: TGTGCCAGCACCCCGACTCTGACAGGGCCCTACAATGAGCAGTTCTTC. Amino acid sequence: CASTPTLTGPYNEQFF.

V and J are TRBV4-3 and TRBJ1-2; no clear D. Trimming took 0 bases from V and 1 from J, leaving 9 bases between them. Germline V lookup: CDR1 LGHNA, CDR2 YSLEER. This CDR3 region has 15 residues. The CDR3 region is CASSQDGRVNYGYTF. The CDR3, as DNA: TGCGCCAGCAGCCAAGATGGGCGAGTTAACTATGGCTACACCTTC.

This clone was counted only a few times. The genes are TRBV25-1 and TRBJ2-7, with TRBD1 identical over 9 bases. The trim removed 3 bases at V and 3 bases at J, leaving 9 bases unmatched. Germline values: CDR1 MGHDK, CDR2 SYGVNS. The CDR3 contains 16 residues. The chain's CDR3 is CASSDPAGQGVYEQYF. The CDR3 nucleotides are TGTGCCAGCAGTGACCCGGCGGGACAGGGTGTCTACGAGCAGTACTTC.

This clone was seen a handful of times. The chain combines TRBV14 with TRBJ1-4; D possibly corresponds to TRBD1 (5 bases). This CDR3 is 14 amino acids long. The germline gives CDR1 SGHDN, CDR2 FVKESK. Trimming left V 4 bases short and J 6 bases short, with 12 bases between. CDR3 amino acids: CASSPLGADEKLFF. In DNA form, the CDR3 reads TGTGCCAGCAGCCCTCTAGGGGCGGATGAAAAACTGTTTTTT. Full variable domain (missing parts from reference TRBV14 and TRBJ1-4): EAGVTQFPSHSVIEKGQTVTLRCDPISGHDNLYWYRRVMGKEIKFLLHFVKESKQDESGMPNNRFLAERTGGTYSTLKVQPAELEDSGVYFCASSPLGADEKLFFGSGTQLSVL.

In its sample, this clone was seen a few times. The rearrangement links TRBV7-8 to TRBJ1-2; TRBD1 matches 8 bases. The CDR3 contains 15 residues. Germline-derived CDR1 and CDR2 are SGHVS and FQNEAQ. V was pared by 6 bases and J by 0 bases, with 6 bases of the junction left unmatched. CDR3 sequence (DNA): TGTGCCAGCAGATCGGGACAGGCTGCTAACTATGGCTACACCTTC. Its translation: CASRSGQAANYGYTF. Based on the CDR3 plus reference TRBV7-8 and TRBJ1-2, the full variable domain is GAGVSQSPRYKVAKRGQDVALRCDPISGHVSLFWYQQALGQGPEFLTYFQNEAQLDKSGLPSDRFFAERPEGSVSTLKIQRTQQEDSAVYLCASRSGQAANYGYTFGSGTRLTVV.

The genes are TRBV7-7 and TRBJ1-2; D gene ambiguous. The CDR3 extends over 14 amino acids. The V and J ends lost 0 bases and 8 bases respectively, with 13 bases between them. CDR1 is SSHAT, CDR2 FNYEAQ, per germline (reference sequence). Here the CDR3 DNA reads TGTGCCAGCAGCTTAGCCCCAGGTCTCGGAGGCTACACCTTC. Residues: CASSLAPGLGGYTF.

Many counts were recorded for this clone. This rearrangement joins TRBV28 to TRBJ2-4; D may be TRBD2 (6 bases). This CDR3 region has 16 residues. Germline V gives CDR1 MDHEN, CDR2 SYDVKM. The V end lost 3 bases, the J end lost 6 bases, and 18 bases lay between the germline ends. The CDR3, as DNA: TGTGCCAGCAGTTTCCTTGGACTAAGTTACCCAAACATTCAGTACTTC. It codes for CASSFLGLSYPNIQYF.

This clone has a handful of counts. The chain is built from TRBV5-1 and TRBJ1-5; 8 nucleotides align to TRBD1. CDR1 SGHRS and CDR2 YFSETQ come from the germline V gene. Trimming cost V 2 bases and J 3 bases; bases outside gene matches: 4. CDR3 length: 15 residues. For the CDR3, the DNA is TGCGCCAGCAGCTTACAGGGGGAGGACAATCAGCCCCAGCATTTT. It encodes CASSLQGEDNQPQHF. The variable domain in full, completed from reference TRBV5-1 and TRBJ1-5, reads KAGVTQTPRYLIKTRGQQVTLSCSPISGHRSVSWYQQTPGQGLQFLFEYFSETQRNKGNFPGRFSGRQFSNSRSEMNVSTLELGDSALYLCASSLQGEDNQPQHFGDGTRLSIL.

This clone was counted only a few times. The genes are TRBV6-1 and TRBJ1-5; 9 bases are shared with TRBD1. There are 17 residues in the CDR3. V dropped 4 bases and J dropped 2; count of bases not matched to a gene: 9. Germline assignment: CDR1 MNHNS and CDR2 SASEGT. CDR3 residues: CASSGVGQGIGNQPQHF. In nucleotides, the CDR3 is TGTGCCAGCAGTGGGGTGGGACAGGGTATAGGCAATCAGCCCCAGCATTTT.

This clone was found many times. CDR3 in amino acids: CASSLGTRTGELFF. CDR3 coding DNA: TGTGCCAGCAGTTTGGGGACTAGAACCGGGGAGCTGTTTTTT. The chain couples TRBV6-6 to TRBJ2-2; 8 bases are a match to TRBD2. This CDR3 comprises 14 residues. The germline V gene encodes CDR1 MNHNY and CDR2 SVGAGI (reference sequence). Trimming at V came to 4 bases and at J to 5 bases, leaving 3 bases not matched to a gene.

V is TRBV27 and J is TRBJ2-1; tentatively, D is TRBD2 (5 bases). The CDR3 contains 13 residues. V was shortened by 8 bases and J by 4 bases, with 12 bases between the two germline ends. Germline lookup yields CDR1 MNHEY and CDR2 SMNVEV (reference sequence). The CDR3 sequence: CASQRAGYNEQFF. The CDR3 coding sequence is TGTGCCAGCCAACGGGCGGGTTACAATGAGCAGTTCTTC.

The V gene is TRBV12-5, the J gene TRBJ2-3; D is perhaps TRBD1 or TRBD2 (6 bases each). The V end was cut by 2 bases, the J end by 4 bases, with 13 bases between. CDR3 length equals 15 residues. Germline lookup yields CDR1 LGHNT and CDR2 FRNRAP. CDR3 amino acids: CASGLRNRDSDTQYF. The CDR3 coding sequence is TGTGCTAGTGGTTTGCGAAACAGGGACTCAGATACGCAGTATTTT.

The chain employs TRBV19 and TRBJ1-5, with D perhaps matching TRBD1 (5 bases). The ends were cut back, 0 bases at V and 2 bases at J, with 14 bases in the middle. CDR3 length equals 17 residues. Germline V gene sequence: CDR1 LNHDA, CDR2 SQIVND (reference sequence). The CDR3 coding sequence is TGTGCCAGTAGTATAGATTGGGACCTAGGCGGCAATCAGCCCCAGCATTTT. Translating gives CASSIDWDLGGNQPQHF.

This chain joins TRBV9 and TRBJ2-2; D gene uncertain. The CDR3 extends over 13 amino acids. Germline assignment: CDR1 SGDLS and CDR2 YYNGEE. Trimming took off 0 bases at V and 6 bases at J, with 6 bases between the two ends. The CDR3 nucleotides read TGTGCCAGCAGCGTAGATGTATCCGGGGAGCTGTTTTTT. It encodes CASSVDVSGELFF.